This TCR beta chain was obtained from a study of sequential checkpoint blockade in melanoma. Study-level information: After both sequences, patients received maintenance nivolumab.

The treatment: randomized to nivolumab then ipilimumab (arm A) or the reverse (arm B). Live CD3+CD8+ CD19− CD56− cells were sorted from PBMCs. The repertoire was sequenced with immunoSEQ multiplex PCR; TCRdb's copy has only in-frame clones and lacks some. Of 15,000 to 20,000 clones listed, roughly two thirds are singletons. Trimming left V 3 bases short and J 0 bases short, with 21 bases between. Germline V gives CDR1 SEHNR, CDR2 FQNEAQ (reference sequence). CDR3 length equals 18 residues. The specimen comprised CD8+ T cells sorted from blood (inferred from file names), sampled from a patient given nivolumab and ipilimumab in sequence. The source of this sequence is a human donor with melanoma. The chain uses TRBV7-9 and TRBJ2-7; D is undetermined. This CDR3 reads CASSFTKTRPESSYEQYF. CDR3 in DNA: TGTGCCAGCAGCTTCACCAAAACCAGACCGGAGAGCTCCTACGAGCAGTACTTC.